This T cell receptor beta chain was captured by sequencing in a study of T-cell reconstitution after alpha-beta-depleted transplantation in children. Broader study findings: Newly generated T cells supplied most T-cell counts and diversity one year post-transplant. Diversity of TCRbeta at day 60 was high in some patients, arising from surviving recipient T cells and thymic progenitors. The study reportedly traced alpha-beta T cells about two months after transplant to several hundred expanded graft clones.

Researchers prepared the TCRbeta library using unique molecular identifiers, the study reports. MiXCR was run by TCRdb on the PCR reads, yielding one entry per CDR3 protein. Counted here are approximately 1,000,000 distinct CDR3 sequences, around 30% occurring once; the ten biggest clones make up roughly 31%. CDR3 length equals 12 residues. Germline V gene data show CDR1 as SNHLY and CDR2 as FYNNEI. The germline V and J ends were trimmed by 7 bases and 4 bases, with 5 bases remaining between them. On this clonotype: Its antigen is still unknown.

The source of this sequence is a boy younger than two who had a stem cell transplant for SCID, so the T cells may come from the graft donor. The specimen was PBMCs, mostly from graft donor cells, collected 360 days after TCRalphabeta/CD19-depleted stem cell transplant. The chain combines TRBV2 with TRBJ2-6; D call uncertain. Here the CDR3 reads CASKSGANVLTF. CDR3 DNA: TGTGCCAGCAAGTCCGGGGCCAACGTCCTGACTTTC.